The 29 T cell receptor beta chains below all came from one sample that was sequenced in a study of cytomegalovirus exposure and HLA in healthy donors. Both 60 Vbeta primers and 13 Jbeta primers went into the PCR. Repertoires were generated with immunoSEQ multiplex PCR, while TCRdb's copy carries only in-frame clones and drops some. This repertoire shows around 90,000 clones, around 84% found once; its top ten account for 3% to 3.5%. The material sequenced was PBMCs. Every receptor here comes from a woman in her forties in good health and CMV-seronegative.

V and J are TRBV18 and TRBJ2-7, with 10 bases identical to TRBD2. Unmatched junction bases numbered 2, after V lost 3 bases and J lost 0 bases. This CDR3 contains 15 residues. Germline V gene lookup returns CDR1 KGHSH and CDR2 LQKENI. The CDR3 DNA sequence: TGTGCCAGCTCACCCAGGACTAGCGGCTCCTACGAGCAGTACTTC. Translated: CASSPRTSGSYEQYF.

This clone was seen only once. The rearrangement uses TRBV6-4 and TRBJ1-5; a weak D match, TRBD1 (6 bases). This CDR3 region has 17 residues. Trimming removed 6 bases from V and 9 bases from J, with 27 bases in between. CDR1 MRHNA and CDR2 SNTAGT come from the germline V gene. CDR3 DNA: TGTGCCAGCAGGCGGCCAGGGGACCTGGTTGATCAAGGGCCCCAGCATTTT. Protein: CASRRPGDLVDQGPQHF.

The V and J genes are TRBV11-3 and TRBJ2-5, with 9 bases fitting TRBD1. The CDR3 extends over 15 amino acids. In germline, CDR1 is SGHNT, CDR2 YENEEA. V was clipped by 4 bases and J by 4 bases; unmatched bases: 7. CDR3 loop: CASSSGQGRTETQYF. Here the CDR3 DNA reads TGTGCCAGCAGCTCTGGACAGGGGAGGACAGAGACCCAGTACTTC. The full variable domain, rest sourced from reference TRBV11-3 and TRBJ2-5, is EAGVVQSPRYKIIEKKQPVAFWCNPISGHNTLYWYLQNLGQGPELLIRYENEEAVDDSQLPKDRFSAERLKGVDSTLKIQPAELGDSAVYLCASSSGQGRTETQYFGPGTRLLVL.

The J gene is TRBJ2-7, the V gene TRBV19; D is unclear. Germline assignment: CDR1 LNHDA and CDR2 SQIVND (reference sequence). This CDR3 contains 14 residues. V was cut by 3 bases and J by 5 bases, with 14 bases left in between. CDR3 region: CASSIYLGHHEQYF. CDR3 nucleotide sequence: TGTGCCAGTAGTATCTATCTTGGGCACCACGAGCAGTACTTC.

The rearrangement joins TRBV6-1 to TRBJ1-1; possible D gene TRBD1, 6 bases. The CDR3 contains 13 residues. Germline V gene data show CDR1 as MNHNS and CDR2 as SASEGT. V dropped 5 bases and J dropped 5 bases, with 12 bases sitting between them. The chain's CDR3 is CASSPRGLTEAFF. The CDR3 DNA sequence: TGTGCCAGCAGTCCGAGGGGGTTGACTGAAGCTTTCTTT.

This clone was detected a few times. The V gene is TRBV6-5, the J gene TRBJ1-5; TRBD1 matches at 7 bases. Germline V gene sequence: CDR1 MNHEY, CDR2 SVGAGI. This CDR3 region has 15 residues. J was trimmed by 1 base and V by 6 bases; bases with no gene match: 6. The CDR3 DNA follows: TGTGCCAGCAGCTCATCAGGGGGGAGCAATCAGCCCCAGCATTTT. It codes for CASSSSGGSNQPQHF.

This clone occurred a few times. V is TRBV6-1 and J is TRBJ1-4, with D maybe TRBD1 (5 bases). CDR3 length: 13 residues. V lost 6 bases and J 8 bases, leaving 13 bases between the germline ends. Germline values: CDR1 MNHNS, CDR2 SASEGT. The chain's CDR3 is CASRETGPEKLFF. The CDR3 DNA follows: TGTGCCAGCAGGGAAACAGGTCCCGAAAAACTGTTTTTT.

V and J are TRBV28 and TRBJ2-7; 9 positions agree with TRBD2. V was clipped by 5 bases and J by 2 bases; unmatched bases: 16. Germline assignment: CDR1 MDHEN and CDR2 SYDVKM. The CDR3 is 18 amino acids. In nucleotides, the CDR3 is TGTGCCAGCAGTCCTGTGCCCGGGCTAGCGGGACGCGCCTACGAGCAGTACTTC. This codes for CASSPVPGLAGRAYEQYF.

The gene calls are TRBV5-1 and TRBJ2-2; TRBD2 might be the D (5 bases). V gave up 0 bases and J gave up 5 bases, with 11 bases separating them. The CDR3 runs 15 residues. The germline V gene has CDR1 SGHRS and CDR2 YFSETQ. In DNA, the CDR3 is TGCGCCAGCAGCTTGGCCGGGCCGGGGACCGGGGAGCTGTTTTTT. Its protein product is CASSLAGPGTGELFF. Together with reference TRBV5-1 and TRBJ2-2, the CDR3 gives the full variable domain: KAGVTQTPRYLIKTRGQQVTLSCSPISGHRSVSWYQQTPGQGLQFLFEYFSETQRNKGNFPGRFSGRQFSNSRSEMNVSTLELGDSALYLCASSLAGPGTGELFFGEGSRLTVL.

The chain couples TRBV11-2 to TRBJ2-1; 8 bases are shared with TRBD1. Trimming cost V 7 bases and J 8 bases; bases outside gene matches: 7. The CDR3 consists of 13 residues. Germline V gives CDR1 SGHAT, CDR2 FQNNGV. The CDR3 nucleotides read TGTGCCAGCAACAGGGGGATGGTGGATGAGCAGTTCTTC. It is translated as CASNRGMVDEQFF.

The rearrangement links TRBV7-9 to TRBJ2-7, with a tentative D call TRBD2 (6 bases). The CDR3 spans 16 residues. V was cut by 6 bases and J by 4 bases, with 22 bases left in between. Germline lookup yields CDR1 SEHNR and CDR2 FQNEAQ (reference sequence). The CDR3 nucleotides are TGTGCCAGCAGTCATGCTGGGGCCCGGGGACTTTACGAGCAGTACTTC. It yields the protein CASSHAGARGLYEQYF.

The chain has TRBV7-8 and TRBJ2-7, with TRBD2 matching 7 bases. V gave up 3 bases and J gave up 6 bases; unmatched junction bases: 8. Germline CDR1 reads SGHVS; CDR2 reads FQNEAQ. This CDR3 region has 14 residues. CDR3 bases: TGTGCCAGCAGCTTTGGCGGGAGTAGGGGCGAGCAGTACTTC. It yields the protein CASSFGGSRGEQYF.

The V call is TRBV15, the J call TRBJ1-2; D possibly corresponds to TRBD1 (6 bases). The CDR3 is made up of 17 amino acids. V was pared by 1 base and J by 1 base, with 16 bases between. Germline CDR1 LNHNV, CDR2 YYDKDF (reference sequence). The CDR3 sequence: CATSRGGGYRDNYGYTF. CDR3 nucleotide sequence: TGTGCCACCAGCAGAGGGGGGGGTTACAGGGATAACTATGGCTACACCTTC.

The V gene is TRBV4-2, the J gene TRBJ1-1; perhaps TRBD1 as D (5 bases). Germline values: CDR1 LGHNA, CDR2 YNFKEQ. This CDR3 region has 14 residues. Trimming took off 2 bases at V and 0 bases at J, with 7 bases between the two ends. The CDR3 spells CASSQSGMNTEAFF. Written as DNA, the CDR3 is TGTGCCAGCAGCCAATCAGGGATGAACACTGAAGCTTTCTTT.

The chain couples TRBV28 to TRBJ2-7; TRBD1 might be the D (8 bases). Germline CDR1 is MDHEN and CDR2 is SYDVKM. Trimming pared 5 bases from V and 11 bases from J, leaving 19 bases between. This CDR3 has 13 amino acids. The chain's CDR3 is CASSPSHRGGEYF. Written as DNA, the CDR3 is TGTGCCAGCAGTCCATCACACAGGGGGGGGGAGTACTTC.

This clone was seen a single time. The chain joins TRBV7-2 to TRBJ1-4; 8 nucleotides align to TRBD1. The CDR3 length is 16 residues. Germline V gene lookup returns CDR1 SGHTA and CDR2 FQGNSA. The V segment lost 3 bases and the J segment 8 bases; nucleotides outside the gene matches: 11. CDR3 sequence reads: CASSFSGGAGGEKLFF. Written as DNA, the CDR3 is TGTGCCAGCAGCTTCTCAGGGGGCGCTGGGGGAGAAAAACTGTTTTTT.

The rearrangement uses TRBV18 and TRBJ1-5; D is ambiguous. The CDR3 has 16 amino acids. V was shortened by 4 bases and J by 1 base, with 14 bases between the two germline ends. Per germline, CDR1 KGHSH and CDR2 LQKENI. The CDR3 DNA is TGTGCCAGCTCACAAACGGGGAGGACCAGCAATCAGCCCCAGCATTTT. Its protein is CASSQTGRTSNQPQHF.

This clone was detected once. CDR3 in amino acids: CAISEYGTSEQFF. CDR3 DNA sequence: TGTGCCATCAGTGAGTATGGTACCAGTGAGCAGTTCTTC. This chain uses TRBV10-3 with TRBJ2-1; unclear D gene. Per the germline V gene, CDR1 is ENHRY and CDR2 is SYGVKD. The CDR3 length is 13 residues. V lost 1 base to trimming and J lost 9 bases, with 10 bases between them.

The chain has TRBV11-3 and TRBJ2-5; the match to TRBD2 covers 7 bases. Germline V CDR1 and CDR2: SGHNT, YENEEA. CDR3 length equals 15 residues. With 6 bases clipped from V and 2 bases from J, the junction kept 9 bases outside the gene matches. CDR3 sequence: CASSYSGTKQETQYF. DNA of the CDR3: TGTGCCAGCAGTTACTCCGGGACTAAACAAGAGACCCAGTACTTC.

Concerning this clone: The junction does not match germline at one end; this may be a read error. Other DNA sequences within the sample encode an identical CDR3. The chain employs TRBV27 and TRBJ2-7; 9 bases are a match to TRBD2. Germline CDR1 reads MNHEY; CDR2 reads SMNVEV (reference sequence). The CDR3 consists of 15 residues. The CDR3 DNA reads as TGCGCCAGCAGTTTATCGCGCGGGAGGGCTTTCGAGCAGTACTTC. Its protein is CASSLSRGRAFEQYF.

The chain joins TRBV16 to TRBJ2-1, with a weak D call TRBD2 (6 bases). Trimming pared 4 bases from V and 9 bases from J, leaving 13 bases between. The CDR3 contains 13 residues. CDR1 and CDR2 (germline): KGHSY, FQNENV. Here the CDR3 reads CASSPEWRGEQFF. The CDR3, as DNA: TGTGCCAGCAGCCCGGAATGGAGGGGTGAGCAGTTCTTC.

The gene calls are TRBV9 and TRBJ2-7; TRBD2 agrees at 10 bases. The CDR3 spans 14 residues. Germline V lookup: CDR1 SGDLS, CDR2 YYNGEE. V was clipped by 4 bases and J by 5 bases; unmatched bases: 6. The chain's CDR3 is CASSFKAGGDEQYF. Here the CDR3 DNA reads TGTGCCAGCAGCTTCAAAGCGGGAGGGGACGAGCAGTACTTC. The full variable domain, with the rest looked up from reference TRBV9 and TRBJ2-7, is DSGVTQTPKHLITATGQRVTLRCSPRSGDLSVYWYQQSLDQGLQFLIQYYNGEERAKGNILERFSAQQFPDLHSELNLSSLELGDSALYFCASSFKAGGDEQYFGPGTRLTVT.

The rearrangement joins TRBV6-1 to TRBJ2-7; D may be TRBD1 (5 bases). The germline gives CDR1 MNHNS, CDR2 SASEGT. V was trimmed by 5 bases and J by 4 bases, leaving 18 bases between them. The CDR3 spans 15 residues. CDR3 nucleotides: TGTGCCAGCAGTTTATCGTATCCAACAGGTTACGAGCAGTACTTC. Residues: CASSLSYPTGYEQYF.

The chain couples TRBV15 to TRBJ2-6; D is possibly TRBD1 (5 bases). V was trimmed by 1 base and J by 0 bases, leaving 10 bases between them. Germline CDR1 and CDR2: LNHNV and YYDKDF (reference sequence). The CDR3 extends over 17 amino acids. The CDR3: CATSRAQGSSGANVLTF. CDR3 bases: TGTGCCACCAGCAGAGCGCAGGGAAGCTCTGGGGCCAACGTCCTGACTTTC.

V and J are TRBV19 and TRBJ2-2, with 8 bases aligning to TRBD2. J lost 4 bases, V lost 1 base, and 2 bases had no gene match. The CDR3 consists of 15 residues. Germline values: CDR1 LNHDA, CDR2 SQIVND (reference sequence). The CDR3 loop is CASSIAGGSTGELFF. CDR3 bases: TGTGCCAGTAGTATAGCGGGAGGGAGCACCGGGGAGCTGTTTTTT.

In DNA form, the CDR3 reads TGCGCCAGCAGCTTGGGAGCAACGCCAGGTGGAAACACCATATATTTT. This sequence encodes CASSLGATPGGNTIYF. J is TRBJ1-3 and V is TRBV5-1; no definite D call. Germline CDR1 reads SGHRS; CDR2 reads YFSETQ. CDR3 size: 16 residues. Trimming pared 0 bases from V and 3 bases from J, leaving 13 bases between.

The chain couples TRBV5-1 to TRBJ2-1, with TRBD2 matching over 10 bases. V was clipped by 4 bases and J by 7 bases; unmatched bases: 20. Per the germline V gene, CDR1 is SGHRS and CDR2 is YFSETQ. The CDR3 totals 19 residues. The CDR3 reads CASSPGPAASGSIRNEQFF. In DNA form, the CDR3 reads TGCGCCAGCAGCCCAGGACCCGCCGCTAGCGGGAGTATTAGGAATGAGCAGTTCTTC.

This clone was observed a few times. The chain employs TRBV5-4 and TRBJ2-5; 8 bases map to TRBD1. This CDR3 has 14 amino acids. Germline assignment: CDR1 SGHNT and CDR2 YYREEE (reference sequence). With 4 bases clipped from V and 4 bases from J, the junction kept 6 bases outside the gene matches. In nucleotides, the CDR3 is TGTGCCAGCAGCACAGACAGGGGTAGAGAGACCCAGTACTTC. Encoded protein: CASSTDRGRETQYF.

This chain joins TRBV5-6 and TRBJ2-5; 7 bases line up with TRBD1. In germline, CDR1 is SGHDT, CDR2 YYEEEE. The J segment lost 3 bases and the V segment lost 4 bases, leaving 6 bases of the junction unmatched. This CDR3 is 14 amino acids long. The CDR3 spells CASSAGQAKETQYF. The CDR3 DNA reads TGTGCCAGCAGCGCTGGACAGGCCAAAGAGACCCAGTACTTC.